The rows below give T cell receptor beta chains drawn from one sample of a study of a mutant IDH1 vaccine in newly diagnosed glioma. Profiling relied on immunoSEQ multiplex PCR, and the TCRdb table lists in-frame clones only, not all of them. The table records about 24,000 clones, about 89% of them present only once. Here the sequenced sample was PBMCs, taken from a glioma patient treated with radiotherapy, temozolomide or both. The receptors were gathered from a man in his thirties or forties with glioma. CDR3s leave out the opening cysteine and the closing phenylalanine or tryptophan. Fields, in order: clone size, V gene, CDR3 protein. The listing skips clone size in some rows; elsewhere it reads once, few, many or a size class.

>few|TRBV14
ASSPGGSEQF
>once|TRBV30
AWSVSDAYYGYT
>-|TRBV5-1
ASAGSGSDTQY
>-|TRBV4-2
ASSQGQEDKNIQY
>-|TRBV7-9
ASSLVSGMVNEKLF
>-|TRBV5-5
ASSLSAGPPDTQY
>-|TRBV7-9
ASSPRGGNTIY
>-|TRBV11-2
ASSLDRWESPAIY
>-|TRBV9
ASSVAGGASGINEQF
>-|TRBV27
ASSSYLDNYGYT
>-|TRBV15
ATSRDGLAGSGELF
>-|TRBV19
ASSIDTSGYEQY
>once|TRBV28
ASSFSSVARGSVF
>-|TRBV10-2
ASSESDWNEQF
>-|TRBV25-1
ASSDPRGNTGELF
>-|TRBV15
ATSRAGGNQPQH
>-|TRBV5-1
ASSLPGQGLDGYT
>-|TRBV11-3
ASSQDGQRDNEQF
>once|TRBV7-9
ASSLEGGREQY
>-|TRBV19
ASSIRSQGQETQY
>-|TRBV27
ASSFGTRVYNEQF
>-|TRBV19
ASSVRENQPQH
>once|TRBV6-5
ASSPGLAGGGKF
>few|TRBV19
ASSRSPTGTYEQY
>-|TRBV29-1
SVLGQGRWTEAF
>once|TRBV19
ASSIPGQINEKLF
>-|TRBV15
ATSREGTALLEQY
>-|TRBV7-9
ASSPAYEQY
>-|TRBV27
ASSFRRGYTGELF
>once|TRBV6-5
ASSTGWGGPGELF
>-|TRBV7-6
ASSAHPGTGAGTEAF
>-|TRBV2
ASGGTSGSYEQY
>-|TRBV6-4
ASSDSVGSTDTQY
>-|TRBV6-4
ASSDSWGSSYNEQF
>-|TRBV27
ASSLYTSTDTQY
>-|TRBV10-3
AISDRGDSGNTIY
>-|TRBV5-4
ASSLATGQNSPLH
>once|TRBV7-2
ASSSSTDTQY
>-|TRBV7-2
ASSFPLAGGPSSYEQY
>-|TRBV14
ASSQDWLNTEAF